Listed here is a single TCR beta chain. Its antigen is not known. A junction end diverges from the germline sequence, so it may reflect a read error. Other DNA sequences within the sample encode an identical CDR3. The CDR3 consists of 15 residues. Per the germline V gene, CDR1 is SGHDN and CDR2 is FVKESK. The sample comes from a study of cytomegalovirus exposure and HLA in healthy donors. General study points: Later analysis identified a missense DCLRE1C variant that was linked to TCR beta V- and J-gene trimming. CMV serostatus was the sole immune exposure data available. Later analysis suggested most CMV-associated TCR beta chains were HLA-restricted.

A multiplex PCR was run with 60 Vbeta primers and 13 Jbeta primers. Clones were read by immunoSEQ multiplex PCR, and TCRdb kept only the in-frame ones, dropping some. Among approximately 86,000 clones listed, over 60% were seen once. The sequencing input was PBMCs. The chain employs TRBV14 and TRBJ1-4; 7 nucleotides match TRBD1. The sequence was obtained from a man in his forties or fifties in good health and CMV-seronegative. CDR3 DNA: TGTGCCAGTAGCCTTAACAGGGGAAGAAATGAAAAACTGTTTTTT. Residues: CASSLNRGRNEKLFF.